One and the same sample provided the 23 T cell receptor beta chains below, sequenced in a study of T cells in Graves' hyperthyroidism and ophthalmopathy. Amplified regions were TCR beta CDR3 sequences from RNA transcripts. The primer set for the first-round RT-PCR of the TCR CDR3 was HTBI. TCRdb re-called the multiplex PCR reads with MiXCR, one entry per CDR3 protein. Of nearly 250,000 distinct CDR3 sequences listed, about 17% are singletons. Material for sequencing was blood. The source of these receptors is a woman between 18 and 29 years old with Graves' ophthalmopathy.

There are many counts of this clonotype. The chain employs TRBV29-1 and TRBJ2-1, with D unresolved. The CDR3 consists of 15 residues. The germline V and J ends were trimmed by 4 bases and 4 bases, with 17 bases remaining between them. Looked up from germline, CDR1 is SQVTM and CDR2 is ANQGSEA. The CDR3 sequence is CSVGDGQIKYNEQFF. The CDR3 DNA is TGCAGCGTTGGCGATGGCCAGATAAAATACAATGAGCAGTTCTTC.

This clonotype was counted once. The chain links TRBV2 to TRBJ1-1, with 7 bases identical to TRBD1. The V gene end was trimmed by 8 bases and the J gene end by 3 bases; junction bases not matched to a gene: 6. Per germline, CDR1 SNHLY and CDR2 FYNNEI. CDR3 length equals 13 residues. CDR3 in DNA: TGTGCCAGCGCGACAGGGCGGGACACTGAAGCTTTCTTT. This codes for CASATGRDTEAFF.

The chain couples TRBV7-2 to TRBJ2-3, with 8 bases fitting TRBD2. There are 16 residues in the CDR3. Germline CDR1 and CDR2: SGHTA and FQGNSA. V lost 5 bases, J lost 4 bases, and 11 bases stayed unmatched. In DNA, the CDR3 is TGTGCCAGCAGCCGGTGGACGGGGGGGGGTCCAGATACGCAGTATTTT. It yields the protein CASSRWTGGGPDTQYF.

In its sample, this clonotype was seen many times. The chain links TRBV2 to TRBJ1-1, with TRBD1 matching over 8 bases. CDR3 length: 14 amino acids. The ends lost 4 bases at V and 11 bases at J; junction bases unmatched: 12. The germline V gene encodes CDR1 SNHLY and CDR2 FYNNEI. The CDR3 sequence is CASSALSGQAEAFF. CDR3 in DNA: TGTGCCAGCAGTGCCCTCTCGGGACAGGCGGAGGCTTTCTTT.

This clonotype was detected many times. The chain carries TRBV11-3 and TRBJ1-2; 9 bases are a match to TRBD1. The CDR3 spans 15 residues. CDR1 SGHNT and CDR2 YENEEA come from the germline V gene. Trimming cost V 6 bases and J 5 bases; bases outside gene matches: 10. CDR3 DNA sequence: TGTGCCAGCAGTCTTGGGACAGGGAGGGCATATGGCTACACCTTC. Translated: CASSLGTGRAYGYTF.

This clonotype was seen many times. The gene calls are TRBV14 and TRBJ2-5; D gene uncertain. Between the trimmed V and J ends, which lost 4 bases and 2 bases, there was a span of 14 bases. This CDR3 is built from 15 residues. CDR1 SGHDN and CDR2 FVKESK come from the germline V gene. CDR3 DNA sequence: TGTGCCAGCAGCCCTCGTGCAGCGACGCAAGAGACCCAGTACTTC. Translation gives CASSPRAATQETQYF.

Ten or more counts support this clonotype. The gene calls are TRBV7-6 and TRBJ2-1; 8 bases are a match to TRBD2. V shed 5 bases, J shed 10 bases, and the junction held 16 bases outside the gene matches. The CDR3 is made up of 16 amino acids. CDR1 is SGHVS, CDR2 FNYEAQ, per germline. CDR3 sequence (DNA): TGTGCCAGCAGCCCCTACACTAGCGGATCAGGTTGGGAGCAGTTCTTC. Encoded protein: CASSPYTSGSGWEQFF.

This clonotype was seen repeatedly, ten times or more. The gene calls are TRBV11-3 and TRBJ1-2; 7 bases line up with TRBD1. The ends lost 2 bases at V and 1 base at J; junction bases unmatched: 13. Germline CDR1 reads SGHNT; CDR2 reads YENEEA. This CDR3 contains 18 residues. This CDR3 is CASSLFAETGRVNYGYTF. The CDR3 region has the DNA TGTGCCAGCAGCTTATTCGCTGAGACAGGGAGGGTTAACTATGGCTACACCTTC.

This clonotype was counted many times. The chain's CDR3 is CASSFQMGRGGTEAFF. In DNA form, the CDR3 reads TGTGCCAGCAGCTTCCAGATGGGGCGAGGGGGCACTGAAGCTTTCTTT. V gene TRBV11-2 combines with J gene TRBJ1-1, with a weak D call TRBD1 (6 bases). V dropped 3 bases and J dropped 4 bases, with 18 bases sitting between them. The germline V gene has CDR1 SGHAT and CDR2 FQNNGV. The CDR3 runs 16 residues. The entire variable domain, with the rest obtained from reference TRBV11-2 and TRBJ1-1, is as follows: EAGVAQSPRYKIIEKRQSVAFWCNPISGHATLYWYQQILGQGPKLLIQFQNNGVVDDSQLPKDRFSAERLKGVDSTLKIQPAKLEDSAVYLCASSFQMGRGGTEAFFGQGTRLTVV.

This clonotype was detected ten times or more. The chain combines TRBV6-1 with TRBJ2-7; possibly TRBD2 for D (6 bases). V lost 5 bases and J 3 bases, leaving 20 bases between the germline ends. The CDR3 covers 16 residues. The germline V gene has CDR1 MNHNS and CDR2 SASEGT. CDR3 sequence reads: CASSYPETAGRYEQYF. Written as DNA, the CDR3 is TGTGCCAGCAGTTATCCCGAAACAGCGGGTCGCTACGAGCAGTACTTC.

This clonotype was seen repeatedly, ten times or more. The V gene is TRBV5-6, the J gene TRBJ2-3; D possibly matches TRBD1 or TRBD2 (5 bases each). V was cut by 0 bases and J by 6 bases, with 17 bases left in between. Germline lookup yields CDR1 SGHDT and CDR2 YYEEEE. There are 16 residues in the CDR3. CDR3 DNA sequence: TGTGCCAGCAGCTTGGCCGGGGCTCTCCCCGAGGATACGCAGTATTTT. Residues: CASSLAGALPEDTQYF. Looking up the rest from reference TRBV5-6 and TRBJ2-3 gives the full variable domain: DAGVTQSPTHLIKTRGQQVTLRCSPKSGHDTVSWYQQALGQGPQFIFQYYEEEERQRGNFPDRFSGHQFPNYSSELNVNALLLGDSALYLCASSLAGALPEDTQYFGPGTRLTVL.

This clonotype was found many times. The V call is TRBV18, the J call TRBJ2-2, with D uncertain. The length of the CDR3 is 11 residues. V was clipped by 6 bases and J by 5 bases, with 4 bases between them. Looked up from germline, CDR1 is KGHSH and CDR2 is LQKENI. CDR3 amino acids: CASSSTGELFF. The CDR3 nucleotides read TGTGCCAGCTCGAGTACCGGGGAGCTGTTTTTT.

This chain connects TRBV20-1 to TRBJ2-3; the D is unclear. Germline V gene sequence: CDR1 DFQATT, CDR2 SNEGSKA (reference sequence). V dropped 5 bases and J dropped 3 bases, with 6 bases sitting between them. The CDR3 spans 11 residues. The CDR3 protein is CSAARTDTQYF. CDR3 DNA sequence: TGCAGTGCTGCCCGGACAGATACGCAGTATTTT.

The CDR3 coding sequence is TGTGCCAGCAGCCTTTCCGGGACTAGTCATGAGCAGTTCTTC. Protein sequence: CASSLSGTSHEQFF. The chain combines TRBV7-2 with TRBJ2-1; 8 bases match TRBD2. In germline, CDR1 is SGHTA, CDR2 FQGNSA. The V gene end was trimmed by 5 bases and the J gene end by 8 bases; junction bases not matched to a gene: 8. This CDR3 contains 14 residues. Looking up the rest from reference TRBV7-2 and TRBJ2-1 gives the full variable domain: GAGVSQSPSNKVTEKGKDVELRCDPISGHTALYWYRQSLGQGLEFLIYFQGNSAPDKSGLPSDRFSAERTGGSVSTLTIQRTQQEDSAVYLCASSLSGTSHEQFFGPGTRLTVL.

This clonotype was recorded many times. The V and J genes are TRBV7-3 and TRBJ2-2; 9 bases agree with TRBD2. J gave up 2 bases and V 2 bases, and 3 bases lay outside the gene matches. Germline CDR1 reads SGHTA; CDR2 reads FQGTGA. The CDR3 is made up of 16 amino acids. CDR3 region: CASSLLAGKNTGELFF. In DNA, the CDR3 is TGTGCCAGCAGCTTACTAGCGGGAAAAAACACCGGGGAGCTGTTTTTT. Drawing the rest from reference TRBV7-3 and TRBJ2-2, the complete variable domain is GAGVSQTPSNKVTEKGKYVELRCDPISGHTALYWYRQSLGQGPEFLIYFQGTGAADDSGLPNDRFFAVRPEGSVSTLKIQRTERGDSAVYLCASSLLAGKNTGELFFGEGSRLTVL.

This clonotype was seen at least ten times. V gene TRBV7-8 combines with J gene TRBJ2-4; no clear D. Trimming took off 2 bases at V and 0 bases at J, with 5 bases between the two ends. The V gene's germline CDR1 is SGHVS and CDR2 FQNEAQ. The length of the CDR3 is 14 residues. CDR3 bases: TGTGCCAGCAGCTTAAGTCCAGCCAAAAACATTCAGTACTTC. This codes for CASSLSPAKNIQYF.

There are many counts of this clonotype. The chain employs TRBV6-2 or TRBV6-3 and TRBJ1-1; the D is unclear. Trimming left V 10 bases short and J 3 bases short, with 12 bases between. Germline V gives CDR1 MNHEY, CDR2 SVGEGT. The CDR3 is made up of 12 amino acids. In DNA, the CDR3 is TGTGCCACAACCCCCGGGGACACTGAAGCTTTCTTT. Translated, it gives CATTPGDTEAFF.

This clonotype occurred many times. V usage is TRBV28 and J usage is TRBJ1-5; no definite D call. The CDR3 has 14 residues. Germline assignment: CDR1 MDHEN and CDR2 SYDVKM. The V end lost 3 bases, the J end lost 7 bases, and 13 bases lay between the germline ends. The CDR3 nucleotides read TGTGCCAGCAGTTTGGGTCGCTTCGCCCAGCCCCAGCATTTT. This gives the protein CASSLGRFAQPQHF.

In its sample, this clonotype was seen many times. The chain uses TRBV12-3 or TRBV12-4 and TRBJ2-5, with 7 nucleotides matching TRBD2. Trimming took 3 bases from V and 4 from J; bases not matched to a gene: 8. The CDR3 length is 15 residues. The CDR3: CASSFSTSVGETQYF. The CDR3 coding sequence is TGTGCCAGCAGTTTTTCTACTAGCGTAGGAGAGACCCAGTACTTC.

This clonotype was recorded many times. The chain joins TRBV28 to TRBJ2-7, with D perhaps being TRBD1 or TRBD2 (7 bases each). Germline V gene lookup returns CDR1 MDHEN and CDR2 SYDVKM. The CDR3 sequence is 13 residues long. V lost 5 bases to trimming and J lost 7 bases, with 15 bases between them. The CDR3 sequence: CASSSPGGGEQYF. Written as DNA, the CDR3 is TGTGCCAGCAGTAGCCCAGGGGGGGGAGAGCAGTACTTC.

In this sample, this clonotype turned up many times. The rearrangement joins TRBV28 to TRBJ1-5; 10 nucleotides align to TRBD1. Germline V gives CDR1 MDHEN, CDR2 SYDVKM. This CDR3 is built from 16 residues. The junction had 6 bases not matched to a gene; V was cut back by 6 bases and J by 1 base. The DNA of the CDR3 is TGTGCCAGCAGCGCGACAGGGGGCACAAGCAATCAGCCCCAGCATTTT. Translating it yields CASSATGGTSNQPQHF.

The table lists this clonotype with many counts. This chain links TRBV7-9 with TRBJ2-4; 8 bases line up with TRBD1. In germline, CDR1 is SEHNR, CDR2 FQNEAQ (reference sequence). Trimming took 5 bases from V and 3 from J; bases not matched to a gene: 6. The CDR3 is 15 amino acids. CDR3 in amino acids: CASSQTGQGKNIQYF. In DNA form, the CDR3 reads TGTGCCAGCAGCCAAACAGGACAGGGCAAAAACATTCAGTACTTC.

In this sample, this clonotype turned up a few times. The CDR3 coding sequence is TGTGCCAGCAGCGCAAATTCGGGATTAAGCGGGAGTCGAGGAGATACGCAGTATTTT. Its translation is CASSANSGLSGSRGDTQYF. The V gene is TRBV9, the J gene TRBJ2-3; TRBD2 agrees at 8 bases. The germline V gene has CDR1 SGDLS and CDR2 YYNGEE. V dropped 3 bases and J dropped 5; count of bases not matched to a gene: 20. The CDR3 is 19 residues long.